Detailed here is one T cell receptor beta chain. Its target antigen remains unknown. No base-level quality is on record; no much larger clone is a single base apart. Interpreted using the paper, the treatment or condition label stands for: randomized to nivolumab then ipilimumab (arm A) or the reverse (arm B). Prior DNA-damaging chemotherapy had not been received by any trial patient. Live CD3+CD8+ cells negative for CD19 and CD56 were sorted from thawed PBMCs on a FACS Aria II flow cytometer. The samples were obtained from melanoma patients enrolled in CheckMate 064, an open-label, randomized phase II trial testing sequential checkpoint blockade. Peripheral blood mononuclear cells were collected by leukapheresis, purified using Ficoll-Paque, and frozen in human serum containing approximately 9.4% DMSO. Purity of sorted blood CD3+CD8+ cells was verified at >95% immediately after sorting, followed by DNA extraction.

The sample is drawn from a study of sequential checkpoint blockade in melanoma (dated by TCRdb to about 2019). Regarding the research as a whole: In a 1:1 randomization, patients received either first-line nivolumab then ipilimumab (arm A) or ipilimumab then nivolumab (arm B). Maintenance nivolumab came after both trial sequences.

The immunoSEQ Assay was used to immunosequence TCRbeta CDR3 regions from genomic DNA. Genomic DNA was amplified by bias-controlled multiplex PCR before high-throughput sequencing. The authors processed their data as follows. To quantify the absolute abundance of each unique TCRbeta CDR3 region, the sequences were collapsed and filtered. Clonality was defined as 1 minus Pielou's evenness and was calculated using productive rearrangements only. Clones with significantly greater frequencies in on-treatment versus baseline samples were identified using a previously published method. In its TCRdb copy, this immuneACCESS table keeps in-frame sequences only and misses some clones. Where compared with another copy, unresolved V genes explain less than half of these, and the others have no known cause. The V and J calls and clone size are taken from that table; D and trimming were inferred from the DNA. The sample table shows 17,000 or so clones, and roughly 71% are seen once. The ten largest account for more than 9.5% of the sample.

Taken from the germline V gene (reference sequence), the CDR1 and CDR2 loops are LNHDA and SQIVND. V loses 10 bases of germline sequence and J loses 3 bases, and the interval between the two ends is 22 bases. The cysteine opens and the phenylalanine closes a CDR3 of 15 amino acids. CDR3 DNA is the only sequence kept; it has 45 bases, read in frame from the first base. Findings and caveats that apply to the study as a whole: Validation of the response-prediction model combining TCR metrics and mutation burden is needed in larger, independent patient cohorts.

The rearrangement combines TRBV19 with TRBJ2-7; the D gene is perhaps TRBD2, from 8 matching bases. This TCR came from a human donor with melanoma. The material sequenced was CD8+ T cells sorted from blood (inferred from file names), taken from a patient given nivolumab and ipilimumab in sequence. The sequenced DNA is TGTGCCACCGCCGGGAGGGGGCGCGGGGTCTACGAGCAGTACTTC. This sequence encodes CATAGRGRGVYEQYF.